This T cell receptor beta chain was identified during a study of response to subunit inactivated influenza vaccine (dated by TCRdb to between 2018 and 2020). Context from the whole study: Deep quantitative profiling of the T cell receptor repertoire was used in the study to follow responses to a trivalent subunit inactivated influenza vaccine.

As to this clonotype: Its antigen is unknown. No base qualities exist here, and no much larger clone lies one base off it.

Summary of the overall study and its limitations: The authors suggested that each seasonal influenza vaccination may recruit only a limited number of new T cells.

Library preparation was by RT-PCR. Sequenced on an Illumina HiSeq 2500. TCRdb trimmed the raw reads at Q25, called clones with MiXCR and kept productive beta chains. One record per CDR3 amino acid sequence lists the most common genes and DNA. A total of around 600,000 distinct CDR3 sequences appear in this sample, 11% of them only once. Clones ranked in the top ten supply about 10% of the sample. According to the germline V gene, CDR1 reads SQVTM and CDR2 reads ANQGSEA. The CDR3 holds 13 amino acids from the cysteine to the phenylalanine. Just the 39-base CDR3 DNA is kept, in frame starting at base 1. V and J lose 2 bases and 2 bases, and a span of 10 bases separates them. The same sample was also studied in work on T cells expressing NK-cell markers. The second study also describes: TCR beta cDNA libraries were prepared using 5'RACE template switching, which introduced a universal primer site and unique molecular identifiers. Several donors provided sorted CD3+CD56+NKG2C+, CD3+CD56+NKG2C- and CD3+CD56-NKG2C+ T-cell subsets, whose TCR beta-chain repertoires were profiled. Among the eight sequenced donors, only one was HCMV-seronegative, while the other seven were HCMV-seropositive. To restrict sorting to alphabetaTCR-expressing T cells, an anti-gammadeltaTCR antibody was added in several experiments. For 5 or 6 donors, the dominant CD3+CD56+NKG2C+ clonotypes were among the top 10 CD8+ clonotypes and accounted for about 1.0-7.5% of CD8+ T cells. Those dominant clonotypes were again the most abundant among CD3+CD56-NKG2C+ cells in a handful of donors, at roughly 28.3-60.1%. Whether the expanded NKG2C-expressing T cell clones were specific for HCMV antigens remained unclear. All eight donors whose samples were sequenced were randomly selected healthy volunteers, three of them men and five women. HCMV serostatus was determined by detecting HCMV-specific IgG in serum with a commercial ELISA kit. Ficoll density gradient centrifugation was used to isolate peripheral blood mononuclear cells from blood. Bulk peripheral blood T-cell repertoires were additionally sequenced from unsorted PBMC for six donors. cDNA synthesis was primed from the TCR beta constant segment and was followed by two successive PCR amplification steps. Illumina HiSeq 2000/2500, MiSeq or NextSeq was used to sequence libraries as 2 x 150 bp reads. MIGEC handled demultiplexing of the reads and grouping by UMI, while MiTCR was used to assemble and quantify clonotypes. Only TCR cDNA sequences supported by at least two reads were kept to exclude erroneous sequences. Downstream repertoire analysis used the tcR package, and clonotypes were matched across fractions by CDR3 nucleotide sequence plus V segment. VDJmatch was used to annotate antigen specificity against VDJdb, with one amino acid substitution allowed in CDR3.

The sample in question was PBMCs from blood, obtained on the day of vaccination. In this chain, TRBV29-1 is recombined with TRBJ2-7; possibly the D gene is TRBD2, per 6 matching bases. The source of this sequence is a man over 45 who received an inactivated influenza vaccine. Donor details come from another sample of the same person, matched by shared clones. CDR3 region: CSVESRDTYEQYF. DNA sequence: TGCAGCGTTGAATCGCGGGATACCTACGAGCAGTACTTC.